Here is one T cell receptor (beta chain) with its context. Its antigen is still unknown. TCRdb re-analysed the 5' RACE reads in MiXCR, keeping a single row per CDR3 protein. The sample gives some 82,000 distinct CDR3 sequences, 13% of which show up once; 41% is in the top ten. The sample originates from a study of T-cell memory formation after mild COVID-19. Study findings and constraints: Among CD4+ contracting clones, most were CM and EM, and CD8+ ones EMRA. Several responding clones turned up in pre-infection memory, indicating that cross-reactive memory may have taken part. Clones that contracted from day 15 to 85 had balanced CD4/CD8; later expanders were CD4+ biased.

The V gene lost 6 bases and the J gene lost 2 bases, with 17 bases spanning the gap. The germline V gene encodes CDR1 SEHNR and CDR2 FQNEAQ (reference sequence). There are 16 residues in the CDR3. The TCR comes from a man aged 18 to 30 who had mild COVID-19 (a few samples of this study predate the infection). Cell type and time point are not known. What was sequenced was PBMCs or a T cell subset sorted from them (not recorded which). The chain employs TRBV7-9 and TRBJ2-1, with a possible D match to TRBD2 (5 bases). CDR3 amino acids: CASSLLRADTYNEQFF. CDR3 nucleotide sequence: TGTGCCAGCAGTCTTCTTCGAGCGGATACCTACAATGAGCAGTTCTTC. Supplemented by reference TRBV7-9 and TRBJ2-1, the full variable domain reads DTGVSQNPRHKITKRGQNVTFRCDPISEHNRLYWYRQTLGQGPEFLTYFQNEAQLEKSRLLSDRFSAERPKGSFSTLEIQRTEQGDSAMYLCASSLLRADTYNEQFFGPGTRLTVL.